This T cell receptor beta chain was captured by sequencing in a study of CD8 T cells in Susac syndrome. It was with random hexamers that roughly 0.45 to 1 ug RNA was reverse transcribed. TCRdb called the immunoSEQ multiplex PCR reads again in MiXCR, with one record for every CDR3 protein. The data contain over 120,000 distinct CDR3 sequences, 94% of them singletons. Germline CDR1 SGHRS, CDR2 YFSETQ. The CDR3 consists of 13 residues. Trimming pared 0 bases from V and 4 bases from J, leaving 5 bases between. Sequences were obtained from CD4+ T cells from PBMCs. This sequence was found in a human donor in good health. The chain employs TRBV5-1 and TRBJ1-5, with D unclear. The DNA of the CDR3 is TGCGCCAGCAGCTTGGATTTTAATCAGCCCCAGCATTTT. Protein sequence: CASSLDFNQPQHF. Full variable domain (outside the CDR3, taken from reference TRBV5-1 and TRBJ1-5): KAGVTQTPRYLIKTRGQQVTLSCSPISGHRSVSWYQQTPGQGLQFLFEYFSETQRNKGNFPGRFSGRQFSNSRSEMNVSTLELGDSALYLCASSLDFNQPQHFGDGTRLSIL.